The rows below give T cell receptor beta chains drawn from one sample of a study of T cell responses to AZD1222 COVID-19 vaccine. Clones were read by immunoSEQ multiplex PCR, and TCRdb kept only the in-frame ones, dropping some. The table has 120,000 or so clones, roughly nine tenths seen once. Source: peripheral blood, taken on day 0 of AZD1222 vaccination. These receptors came from an adult in good health. CDR3s include the opening cysteine and the closing phenylalanine or tryptophan. The D gene is left open where the match is weak. Some rows have no size entry. The others give once, few or many, or a class for an expanded clone.

TRBJ1-4 TRBV7-9 . . TGTGCCAGCAGCTTCAGTGCTATTTCATGGGAAAAACTGTTTTTT CASSFSAISWEKLFF
TRBJ1-4 TRBV30 . . TGTGCCTGGAGTGTGGCGGGGCTTAATGAAAAACTGTTTTTT CAWSVAGLNEKLFF
TRBJ2-2 TRBV5-1 . few TGCGCCAGCAGGGGGCAGATGAACACCGGGGAGCTGTTTTTT CASRGQMNTGELFF
TRBJ1-1 TRBV6-5 . . TGTGCCAGCAGTTACTCATTCTCGGGTGAAGCTTTCTTT CASSYSFSGEAFF
TRBJ2-7 TRBV3-1/TRBV3-2 . . TGTGCCAGCAGCCAAGATCCTCTAGCGGGGACTATCGGGGACAGGAGCTCCTACGAGCAGTACTTC CASSQDPLAGTIGDRSSYEQYF
TRBJ1-2 TRBV15 . few TGTGCCACCAGCGTAGGACGTGGAACAGACTATGGCTACACCTTC CATSVGRGTDYGYTF
TRBJ1-5 TRBV24-1 TRBD1 . TGTGCCACCAGGGAGACAGGGAGCAATCAGCCCCAGCATTTT CATRETGSNQPQHF
TRBJ2-3 TRBV7-9 TRBD2 . TGTGCCAGCAGCCTGGGACTAGCGGGAGAAACAGATACGCAGTATTTT CASSLGLAGETDTQYF
TRBJ2-7 TRBV4-1 TRBD2 . TGCGCCAGCAGCCGAATTAGCGGGAGACAGTACGAGCAGTACTTC CASSRISGRQYEQYF
TRBJ2-7 TRBV5-6 TRBD2 once TGTGCCAGCAGCTTGGTTTTCGCGGGAGGACCTCAAGAGCAGTACTTC CASSLVFAGGPQEQYF
TRBJ1-5 TRBV12-3/TRBV12-4 . . TGTGCCAGCAGTTTACCCGGGAATCAGCCCCAGCATTTT CASSLPGNQPQHF
TRBJ2-5 TRBV10-3 . . TGTGCCATCAGAGGGGGGGAGACCCAGTACTTC CAIRGGETQYF
TRBJ1-3 TRBV19 TRBD1 . TGTGCCAGTAGTACGGGGACAGGGGCTGGAAACACCATATATTTT CASSTGTGAGNTIYF
TRBJ1-1 TRBV10-1 TRBD1 . TGCGCCAGCAGTGATGAGGGGGCTGGGAACACTGAAGCTTTCTTT CASSDEGAGNTEAFF